This T cell receptor beta chain was found in a study of STAT3 mutations in large granular lymphocyte leukemia. This CDR3 comprises 11 residues. V was trimmed by 9 bases and J by 1 base, leaving 6 bases between them. Germline CDR1 reads LNHDA; CDR2 reads SQIVND (reference sequence). This clone was found once. The target antigen is unknown. Method: immunoSEQ multiplex PCR; TCRdb's copy keeps in-frame clones and lacks some. Of fewer than 9,500 clones listed, roughly 90% are singletons. Study-wide results and limits: Every T-cell large granular lymphocyte leukemia patient had at least one immunodominant TCR beta clonotype. Clonal expansion was inferred from samples taken at other timepoints.

The sequencing sample was made of peripheral blood mononuclear cells. This chain joins TRBV19 and TRBJ1-1; D call uncertain. This TCR derives from a man aged 55 to 70 with T-cell large granular lymphocyte leukemia. Some clones in this sample may be carry-over from other donors' samples. The CDR3 bases are TGTGCCAGCTGGAGGAACACTGAAGCTTTCTTT. It codes for CASWRNTEAFF.